The 2 T cell receptor beta chains given below trace back to one sample, sequenced in a study of blood T cells in healthy people across ages. Primers used in a second PCR of roughly 7 to 11 cycles were a sample-barcoded 5' primer and a J-beta primer mix. TCRdb reprocessed the 5' RACE reads with MiXCR, giving one entry per CDR3 protein. The sample holds around 500,000 distinct CDR3 sequences, roughly 43% seen once. The sequenced sample consisted of blood. All receptors come from a man older than 75 in good health.

The chain carries TRBV5-8 and TRBJ2-7, with D perhaps TRBD1 or TRBD2 (6 bases each). CDR1 and CDR2 from the germline V gene are SGHTS and YDEGEE. The CDR3 length is 14 residues. V gave up 3 bases and J gave up 5 bases, with 15 bases separating them. CDR3 nucleotide sequence: TGTGCCAGCAGCTGGAGGGAAGGGGGACACGAGCAGTACTTC. As protein: CASSWREGGHEQYF.

Comments on this clonotype: One end of the junction fails to match germline, which may point to a read error. The chain links TRBV12-3 or TRBV12-4 to TRBJ1-6; 9 positions agree with TRBD1. The CDR3 is 15 residues long. The CDR3 sequence is CASSTRTGENSPPHF. DNA of the CDR3: TGTGCCAGCAGTACCAGGACAGGGGAGAATTCACCCCCCCACTTT.